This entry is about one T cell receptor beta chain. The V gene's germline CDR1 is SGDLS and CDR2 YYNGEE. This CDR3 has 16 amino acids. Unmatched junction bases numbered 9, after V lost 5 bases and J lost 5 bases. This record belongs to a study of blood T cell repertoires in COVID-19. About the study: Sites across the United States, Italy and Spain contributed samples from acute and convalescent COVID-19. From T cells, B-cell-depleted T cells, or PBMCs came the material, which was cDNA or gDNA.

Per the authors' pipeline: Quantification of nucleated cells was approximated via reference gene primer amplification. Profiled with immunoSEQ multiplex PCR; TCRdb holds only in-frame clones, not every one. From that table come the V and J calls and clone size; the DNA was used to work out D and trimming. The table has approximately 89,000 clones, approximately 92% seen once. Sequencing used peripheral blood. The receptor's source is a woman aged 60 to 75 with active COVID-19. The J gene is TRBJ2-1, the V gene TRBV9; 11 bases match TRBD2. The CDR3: CASSFPTSGENNEQFF. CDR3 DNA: TGTGCCAGCAGTTTTCCGACTAGCGGGGAAAACAATGAGCAGTTCTTC.